Shown below are 30 T cell receptor beta chains from a single sample sequenced in a study of blood T cell repertoires in COVID-19. Assay: immunoSEQ multiplex PCR; the TCRdb copy retains only in-frame clones and omits some. Of about 160,000 clones in the sample, 92% are singletons; the top ten hold approximately 4.8%. The sequenced material came from peripheral blood. Every receptor here comes from a man aged 25 to 45 with COVID-19, enrolled during active disease.

The rearrangement uses TRBV20-1 and TRBJ1-2, with D unclear. Germline V gene data show CDR1 as DFQATT and CDR2 as SNEGSKA (reference sequence). V gave up 6 bases and J gave up 8 bases, with 10 bases separating them. CDR3 size: 10 residues. The CDR3 DNA follows: TGCAGTGCCTTACTTCGGGGCTACACCTTC. It specifies CSALLRGYTF.

V and J are TRBV27 and TRBJ2-1; a weak D match, TRBD1 (6 bases). This CDR3 has 14 residues. Trimming removed 5 bases at V and 8 bases at J, with 16 bases between. Germline V gene lookup returns CDR1 MNHEY and CDR2 SMNVEV (reference sequence). The CDR3 coding sequence is TGTGCCAGCAGTCTACGAGGGGGAGAGGATGAGCAGTTCTTC. Its translation is CASSLRGGEDEQFF.

This chain uses TRBV19 with TRBJ2-1; 10 bases line up with TRBD1. V shed 5 bases and J 0 bases; nucleotides not matched to a gene: 4. The CDR3 runs to 16 residues. The germline V gene encodes CDR1 LNHDA and CDR2 SQIVND (reference sequence). The CDR3 DNA sequence: TGTGCCAGTAGTCCCTGGACAGGGGGCTCCTACAATGAGCAGTTCTTC. Protein: CASSPWTGGSYNEQFF.

This sequence joins TRBV28 and TRBJ1-1; 9 bases agree with TRBD1. CDR1 MDHEN and CDR2 SYDVKM come from the germline V gene. V trimming: 9 bases; J trimming: 2 bases; junction bases outside the gene matches: 7. The length of the CDR3 is 14 residues. CDR3 loop: CASTTGGENTEAFF. The DNA for the CDR3 is TGTGCCAGTACTACAGGGGGCGAAAACACTGAAGCTTTCTTT.

CDR3 nucleotides: TGTGCCAGCAGGGTAGCGGGGGGGGAGTTCTTC. Residues: CASRVAGGEFF. The chain employs TRBV2 and TRBJ2-1; 11 positions agree with TRBD2. With V trimmed by 6 bases and J by 14 bases, 3 bases remained unmatched. This CDR3 comprises 11 residues. Germline V gene lookup returns CDR1 SNHLY and CDR2 FYNNEI.

The chain has TRBV3-1 (or the pseudogene TRBV3-2) and TRBJ1-5; 8 nucleotides match TRBD1. Trimming took 5 bases from V and 3 from J; bases not matched to a gene: 3. CDR3 length equals 14 residues. The germline gives CDR1 LGHDT, CDR2 YNNKEL (reference sequence). The CDR3 here is CASSWTGPNQPQHF. In DNA form, the CDR3 reads TGTGCCAGCAGCTGGACAGGGCCCAATCAGCCCCAGCATTTT.

This clone was seen only once. The chain joins TRBV13 to TRBJ2-1; unclear D gene. The CDR3 consists of 15 residues. Between the trimmed V and J ends, which lost 5 bases and 2 bases, there was a span of 13 bases. Germline CDR1 PRHDT, CDR2 FYEKMQ (reference sequence). CDR3 in DNA: TGTGCCAGCAGCCCCGAAGCGATCGCCTACAATGAGCAGTTCTTC. Its protein product is CASSPEAIAYNEQFF.

The genes are TRBV10-3 and TRBJ2-5, with D possibly being TRBD2 (5 bases). Trimming shortened V by 4 bases and J by 5 bases, and 14 bases separated the two germline ends. Germline CDR1 reads ENHRY; CDR2 reads SYGVKD. CDR3 length: 14 residues. The CDR3 protein is CAISAAVGGETQYF. The CDR3 DNA reads TGTGCCATCAGTGCGGCTGTTGGCGGGGAGACCCAGTACTTC.

The chain employs TRBV18 and TRBJ2-7; D not resolved. V dropped 0 bases and J dropped 1 base, with 10 bases sitting between them. Germline lookup yields CDR1 KGHSH and CDR2 LQKENI. The CDR3 extends over 15 amino acids. The chain's CDR3 is CASSPPNFPSYEQYF. Here the CDR3 DNA reads TGTGCCAGCTCACCACCTAATTTCCCTTCCTACGAGCAGTACTTC.

This rearrangement joins TRBV6-5 to TRBJ2-1; weak D call: TRBD2 (6 bases). This CDR3 contains 14 residues. CDR1 is MNHEY and CDR2 is SVGAGI in the germline V gene. With 2 bases removed from V and 7 bases from J, the gap between germline ends came to 12 bases. CDR3 nucleotide sequence: TGTGCCAGCAGTTACGACGGGAGCCGGAATGAGCAGTTCTTC. This sequence encodes CASSYDGSRNEQFF.

This chain joins TRBV12-5 and TRBJ1-2; no clear D gene. CDR1 and CDR2 (germline): LGHNT, FRNRAP. Trimming removed 5 bases at V and 8 bases at J, with 9 bases between. The CDR3 contains 11 residues. CDR3 sequence reads: CASGRGGGYTF. CDR3 in DNA: TGTGCTAGTGGTCGGGGAGGGGGCTACACCTTC.

V usage is TRBV19 and J usage is TRBJ2-2; D possibly corresponds to TRBD1 (5 bases). The ends were cut back, 1 base at V and 5 bases at J, with 11 bases in the middle. Germline V lookup: CDR1 LNHDA, CDR2 SQIVND (reference sequence). The CDR3 has 15 amino acids. The CDR3 loop is CASSIVGHPTGELFF. The CDR3 DNA reads as TGTGCCAGTAGTATAGTAGGACACCCGACCGGGGAGCTGTTTTTT.

The chain links TRBV4-1 to TRBJ1-3; TRBD1 might be the D (5 bases). Germline CDR1 reads MGHRA; CDR2 reads YSYEKL. The CDR3 is made up of 16 amino acids. Trimming stripped 0 bases from V and 0 bases from J, with 9 bases between. In DNA, the CDR3 is TGCGCCAGCAGCCAAGATGGGGGGAACTCTGGAAACACCATATATTTT. Encoded protein: CASSQDGGNSGNTIYF.

The chain uses TRBV7-9 and TRBJ2-1; D might be TRBD2 (5 bases). The CDR3 runs to 11 residues. V shed 4 bases and J shed 12 bases, with 10 bases lying between them. Looked up from germline, CDR1 is SEHNR and CDR2 is FQNEAQ (reference sequence). The CDR3, as DNA: TGTGCCAGCAGCTGGTCTAGCCTGCAGTTCTTC. It is translated as CASSWSSLQFF.

This clone was recorded once. The V call is TRBV10-3, the J call TRBJ2-7; TRBD2 matches at 14 bases. From germline, CDR1 is ENHRY and CDR2 SYGVKD. The CDR3 is 20 residues long. V lost 3 bases and J lost 3; bases outside the gene matches: 16. The CDR3 loop reads CAISDPGGTSGSSLSYEQYF. The DNA for the CDR3 is TGTGCCATCAGTGATCCAGGGGGGACTAGCGGGAGTAGTCTGAGCTACGAGCAGTACTTC.

The CDR3 protein is CATRPTSYFSYEQYF. The CDR3 region has the DNA TGTGCCACCAGGCCTACTAGCTATTTCTCCTACGAGCAGTACTTC. V usage is TRBV19 and J usage is TRBJ2-7, with D perhaps TRBD2 (6 bases). Deletions cut 10 bases from V and 0 bases from J, with 19 bases between. Looked up from germline, CDR1 is LNHDA and CDR2 is SQIVND (reference sequence). The CDR3 is made up of 15 amino acids.

V gene TRBV19 combines with J gene TRBJ1-6; unclear D gene. This CDR3 is built from 13 residues. V lost 3 bases and J 9 bases, leaving 9 bases between the germline ends. Looked up from germline, CDR1 is LNHDA and CDR2 is SQIVND (reference sequence). DNA of the CDR3: TGTGCCAGTAGTATTATGAACGGTTCACCCCTCCACTTT. It specifies CASSIMNGSPLHF.

This chain connects TRBV29-1 to TRBJ2-3; TRBD2 matches at 8 bases. Unmatched junction bases numbered 6, after V lost 4 bases and J lost 3 bases. Germline CDR1 SQVTM, CDR2 ANQGSEA. CDR3 length equals 14 residues. The CDR3 region is CSVGGSGITDTQYF. In DNA form, the CDR3 reads TGCAGCGTTGGAGGTAGCGGGATAACAGATACGCAGTATTTT.

V usage is TRBV27 and J usage is TRBJ2-5, with a weak D call TRBD1 (6 bases). The V gene's germline CDR1 is MNHEY and CDR2 SMNVEV (reference sequence). The CDR3 covers 14 residues. V was shortened by 4 bases and J by 2 bases, with 11 bases between the two germline ends. The DNA for the CDR3 is TGTGCCAGCAGTTCAGAAGACAGGCAAGAGACCCAGTACTTC. Residues: CASSSEDRQETQYF.

The genes are TRBV10-3 and TRBJ1-1; tentative D call: TRBD1 (5 bases). CDR3 length: 13 amino acids. The V end lost 10 bases, the J end lost 1 base, and 13 bases lay between the germline ends. The germline gives CDR1 ENHRY, CDR2 SYGVKD. Here the CDR3 reads CATYGQGNTEAFF. The CDR3 DNA is TGTGCCACCTACGGGCAGGGGAACACTGAAGCTTTCTTT.

The V gene is TRBV7-3, the J gene TRBJ2-2; TRBD1 aligns across 9 bases. The CDR3 is 16 residues long. Germline V gives CDR1 SGHTA, CDR2 FQGTGA. Germline trimming cut 8 bases from V and 1 base from J; bases unmatched to any gene: 8. Written as DNA, the CDR3 is TGTGCCAGCGGCACTACAGGGGGCGGGAACACCGGGGAGCTGTTTTTT. Translating it yields CASGTTGGGNTGELFF.

J is TRBJ2-7 and V is TRBV10-3; D uncertain. The germline gives CDR1 ENHRY, CDR2 SYGVKD. The length of the CDR3 is 12 residues. V was pared by 11 bases and J by 6 bases, with 17 bases between. CDR3 loop: CASQEPLVEQYF. The CDR3 DNA reads as TGTGCCTCCCAAGAGCCCCTCGTCGAGCAGTACTTC.

The rearrangement links TRBV6-2 or TRBV6-3 to TRBJ1-2; D remains ambiguous. This CDR3 has 16 residues. Per germline, CDR1 MNHEY and CDR2 SVGEGT. Between the trimmed V and J ends, which lost 0 bases and 3 bases, there was a span of 14 bases. The CDR3 reads CASSYSTTGSHYGYTF. In DNA, the CDR3 is TGTGCCAGCAGTTACTCGACTACCGGCAGCCACTATGGCTACACCTTC.

This clone was seen a single time. The V gene is TRBV9, the J gene TRBJ2-7, with 9 bases identical to TRBD1. This CDR3 comprises 14 residues. CDR1 and CDR2 from the germline V gene are SGDLS and YYNGEE. The V gene end was trimmed by 0 bases and the J gene end by 6 bases; junction bases not matched to a gene: 4. The CDR3 is CASSVEDRGTEQYF. As DNA, the CDR3 is TGTGCCAGCAGCGTAGAGGACAGGGGTACCGAGCAGTACTTC.

This clone was seen more than once but under ten times. The chain is built from TRBV30 and TRBJ1-2; no definite D call. CDR1 is GTSNPN, CDR2 SVGIG, per germline (reference sequence). The germline V and J ends were trimmed by 1 base and 2 bases, with 11 bases remaining between them. The CDR3 contains 14 residues. The CDR3 sequence is CAWSETLLNYGYTF. CDR3 nucleotide sequence: TGTGCCTGGAGTGAAACATTATTAAACTATGGCTACACCTTC.

The gene calls are TRBV24-1 and TRBJ2-2, with 8 bases identical to TRBD1. Germline V lookup: CDR1 KGHDR, CDR2 SFDVKD. The CDR3 covers 18 residues. The V and J ends lost 0 bases and 5 bases, in that order; junction bases with no gene match: 10. CDR3: CATSDLAGGQGVTGELFF. The CDR3 coding sequence is TGTGCCACCAGTGATTTGGCCGGAGGACAGGGTGTAACCGGGGAGCTGTTTTTT.

The chain employs TRBV6-4 and TRBJ1-2, with no clear D. CDR1 is MRHNA and CDR2 is SNTAGT in the germline V gene. Trimming took off 3 bases at V and 5 bases at J, with 10 bases between the two ends. The CDR3 is made up of 13 amino acids. The CDR3 sequence is CASSEEEGYGYTF. The DNA for the CDR3 is TGTGCCAGCAGTGAGGAAGAGGGTTATGGCTACACCTTC.

This rearrangement joins TRBV5-6 to TRBJ2-2; 8 nucleotides agree with TRBD1. V lost 4 bases, J lost 5 bases, and 10 bases stayed unmatched. Germline assignment: CDR1 SGHDT and CDR2 YYEEEE. There are 16 residues in the CDR3. For the CDR3, the DNA is TGTGCCAGCAGCCTTCTTCAGGGGGCGCGTACCGGGGAGCTGTTTTTT. Translation: CASSLLQGARTGELFF. The full variable domain, in which reference TRBV5-6 and TRBJ2-2 provide the parts outside the CDR3, is DAGVTQSPTHLIKTRGQQVTLRCSPKSGHDTVSWYQQALGQGPQFIFQYYEEEERQRGNFPDRFSGHQFPNYSSELNVNALLLGDSALYLCASSLLQGARTGELFFGEGSRLTVL.

This chain connects TRBV9 to TRBJ2-7, with 9 bases identical to TRBD2. The germline V gene encodes CDR1 SGDLS and CDR2 YYNGEE. This CDR3 is 15 amino acids long. Trimming cost V 4 bases and J 5 bases; bases outside gene matches: 10. The DNA for the CDR3 is TGTGCCAGCAGCCCCAATCTTGCGGGAGGGCACGAGCAGTACTTC. Protein product: CASSPNLAGGHEQYF.

The CDR3 nucleotides read TGCGCCAGCAGCTTGGCTTTCGACGAGGGTCGAGCTTTCTTT. Translation gives CASSLAFDEGRAFF. This chain joins TRBV5-1 and TRBJ1-1; no clear D gene. The CDR3 has 14 residues. Deletions cut 0 bases from V and 10 bases from J, with 16 bases between. The germline CDR1 and CDR2 sequences are SGHRS and YFSETQ.